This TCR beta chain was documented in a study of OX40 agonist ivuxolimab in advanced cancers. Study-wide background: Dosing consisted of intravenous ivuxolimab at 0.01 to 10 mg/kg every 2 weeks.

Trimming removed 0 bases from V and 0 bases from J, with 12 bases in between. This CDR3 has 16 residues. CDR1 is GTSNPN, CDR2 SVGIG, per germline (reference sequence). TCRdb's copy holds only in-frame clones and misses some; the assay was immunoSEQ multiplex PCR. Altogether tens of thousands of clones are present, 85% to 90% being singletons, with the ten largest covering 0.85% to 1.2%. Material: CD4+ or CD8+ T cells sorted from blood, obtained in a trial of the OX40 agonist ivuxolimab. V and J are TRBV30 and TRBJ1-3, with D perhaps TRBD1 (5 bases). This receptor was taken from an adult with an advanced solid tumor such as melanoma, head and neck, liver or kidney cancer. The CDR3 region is CAWSVGGGFSGNTIYF. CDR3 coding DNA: TGTGCCTGGAGTGTAGGTGGGGGGTTCTCTGGAAACACCATATATTTT.